This TCR beta chain was captured by sequencing in a study of CD8 T cells in Susac syndrome (dated by TCRdb to between 2019 and 2020). Looking at the study overall: Among the sequenced Susac syndrome patients, over five had clinically active disease and roughly eight were in clinical remission. At blood withdrawal, Susac syndrome patients were either therapy-naive, taking corticosteroids (in some cases with IVIg as well), or taking IVIg alone. Repertoire sequencing was used to test whether CD8+ T cell activation and differentiation in Susac syndrome was antigen driven. CD8+ T cell repertoire clonality was compared between eleven to twelve healthy donors, approximately 14 Susac syndrome patients and approximately 16 multiple sclerosis patients.

Peripheral blood CD8+ and CD4+ T cells from healthy donors, Susac syndrome patients and multiple sclerosis patients were profiled by high-throughput TCR beta sequencing. Recently defined diagnostic criteria for definite or probable disease were met by the Susac syndrome patients. Bulk CD8+ and CD4+ T cells were purified by magnetic negative isolation, while CD8+ TEMRA cells were enriched using FACS. Blood was drawn into EDTA tubes, processed within 24 hours, and PBMCs were isolated by density gradient centrifugation. PBMCs intended for TCR sequencing were frozen in liquid nitrogen and were later thawed in a 37 degrees C water bath. A purity of at least 90% was achieved for sorted or isolated CD4+, CD8+ and CD8+ TEMRA cells. Results and caveats for the whole study, not just this receptor: CD8+ repertoires in Susac syndrome showed clonal expansion, which was highest in CD8+ TEMRA cells and was greater in clinically active patients than in remitting patients. The number of individuals in the TCR sequencing and HLA analysis was recognized as being relatively small. Approximately 15 Susac-specific public clones were identified in the total CD8+ repertoire, and about 5 Susac-specific public clones were identified in the CD8+ TEMRA repertoire.

Trimming costs V 0 bases and J 0 bases, and their ends lie 4 bases apart. The CDR3 covers 13 residues, taking in both the cysteine and the phenylalanine. Only the CDR3 part of the read is kept: 39 bases, read in frame from the first base. For CDR1 and CDR2, the germline V gene lists SGDLS and YYNGEE. RNA was extracted using the RNeasy kit, and roughly 0.5 to 1 ug of the RNA was reverse transcribed with random hexamers. TCR beta CDR3 regions were amplified with the immunoSEQ multiplex PCR assay covering 54 Vbeta and 13 Jbeta segments. PCR amplification bias was corrected using a synthetic template baseline for primer optimization and computational correction. The original pipeline was this. Only productive sequences were kept, with reads annotated to V, D and J genes according to IMGT and analyzed in immunoSEQ Analyzer. Clonality was calculated as one minus the Shannon entropy normalized by log2 of the number of productive unique sequences. For each patient and control, public and private clones were evaluated among the 100 most prevalent clones. Susac-specific clones were defined as absent from healthy and MS cohorts, 1052 published viral clones and other ImmuneACCESS disease sequences. TCRdb applied fastp at Q25 and MiXCR to the public reads, then kept only in-frame beta chains. Merged by CDR3 protein, the rows form single entries marked with the most common genes and DNA. TCRdb, not the authors, supplied the V and J calls. This sample is represented by more than 70,000 distinct CDR3 sequences; approximately 94% of them were singletons. 0.52% of the sample rests with the top ten.

This clonotype was found a few times. Its recognized antigen is unknown. The sample holds no much larger clone one base away, and base qualities are not on file. The V gene is TRBV9 and the J gene is TRBJ2-7, with the D gene too uncertain to name. The specimen sequenced was CD8+ T cells from PBMCs. This TCR was sampled from a human donor with Susac syndrome. The DNA sequence is TGTGCCAGCAGCGTAGGAAGCTCCTACGAGCAGTACTTC. The encoded protein is CASSVGSSYEQYF.